A selection of T cell receptor beta chains follows, all from one sample in a study of cytomegalovirus exposure and HLA in healthy donors. Clones were sequenced by immunoSEQ multiplex PCR, and TCRdb holds only the in-frame ones, with some missing. The data show 180,000 or so clones, over 80% seen once. The sample comprised PBMCs. The receptors shown here come from a woman between 50 and 59 years old in good health and CMV-seropositive. Each CDR3 is given with its conserved first and last residue. Fields, in order: J gene, V gene, clone size, D gene, CDR3 protein, CDR3 DNA. D genes are given only for firm matches. Only part of the rows carry a size: once, few, many, or a class if the clone is expanded.

>TRBJ2-2|TRBV2|-|-
CASSTGQAQHGELFF
TGTGCCAGCAGTACTGGGCAAGCACAGCACGGGGAGCTGTTTTTT
>TRBJ1-2|TRBV4-3|-|-
CASSQETGFHYGYTF
TGCGCCAGCAGCCAAGAGACAGGTTTCCACTATGGCTACACCTTC
>TRBJ2-7|TRBV19|-|TRBD2
CASSTGTSFEQYF
TGTGCCAGTAGTACCGGGACTAGCTTTGAGCAGTACTTC
>TRBJ1-4|TRBV5-4|once|TRBD1
CASSSAPQGAGEKLFF
TGTGCCAGCAGCTCCGCCCCCCAGGGGGCTGGTGAAAAACTGTTTTTT
>TRBJ2-1|TRBV15|-|TRBD1
CATSRQNGQGQFF
TGTGCCACCAGCAGACAGAACGGACAGGGGCAGTTCTTC
>TRBJ2-2|TRBV7-3|-|TRBD2
CASRNSGGALTGELFF
TGTGCCAGCCGAAATAGCGGGGGGGCCCTCACCGGGGAGCTGTTTTTT
>TRBJ2-5|TRBV9|-|-
CASSPPPTPGGETQYF
TGTGCCAGCAGCCCCCCTCCGACCCCAGGAGGGGAGACCCAGTACTTC
>TRBJ1-6|TRBV30|-|TRBD1
CAWGEGADNSPLHF
TGTGCCTGGGGTGAGGGGGCTGATAATTCACCCCTCCACTTT
>TRBJ1-1|TRBV5-1|-|-
CASSPNVPGVNTEAFF
TGCGCCAGCAGCCCCAACGTCCCAGGGGTGAACACTGAAGCTTTCTTT
>TRBJ1-4|TRBV18|-|TRBD1
CASSPPGTGVNEKLFF
TGTGCCAGCTCACCACCGGGAACAGGGGTTAATGAAAAACTGTTTTTT
>TRBJ1-1|TRBV29-1|-|TRBD1
CSAEPTGETEAFF
TGCAGTGCGGAACCGACAGGGGAGACTGAAGCTTTCTTT
>TRBJ1-6|TRBV30|-|TRBD1
CAFGQGYSPLHF
TGTGCCTTCGGACAGGGGTATTCACCCCTCCACTTT
>TRBJ2-3|TRBV4-1|once|TRBD1
CASTPGVNRGDTQYF
TGCGCCAGCACCCCAGGGGTAAACAGGGGAGATACGCAGTATTTT
>TRBJ2-7|TRBV6-1|-|TRBD2
CASTLVLAGQYEQYF
TGTGCCAGCACCCTAGTCTTAGCGGGACAATACGAGCAGTACTTC
>TRBJ2-1|TRBV7-2|-|TRBD2
CASSPGLAGGLGEQFF
TGTGCCAGCAGCCCAGGACTAGCGGGGGGATTAGGTGAGCAGTTCTTC
>TRBJ2-2|TRBV5-1|-|TRBD2
CASSLGASGRTGPGGELFF
TGCGCCAGCAGCTTGGGCGCTAGCGGGAGAACGGGACCAGGCGGGGAGCTGTTTTTT
>TRBJ2-3|TRBV7-3|-|TRBD2
CASSSRTSGDLTDTQYF
TGTGCCAGCAGCTCCAGGACTAGCGGAGACCTCACAGATACGCAGTATTTT
>TRBJ1-4|TRBV27|-|TRBD1
CASLDRLNEKLFF
TGTGCCAGCTTGGACAGGCTTAATGAAAAACTGTTTTTT
>TRBJ2-3|TRBV19|once|-
CASSKHRLFTDTQYF
TGTGCCAGTAGTAAACACAGGCTCTTCACAGATACGCAGTATTTT
>TRBJ1-1|TRBV10-2|once|-
CASSPQGNTEAFF
TGCGCCAGCAGTCCACAGGGTAACACTGAAGCCTTCTTT
>TRBJ2-7|TRBV13|-|TRBD2
CASRRLGGSVYEQYF
TGTGCCAGCAGACGTCTCGGCGGGAGTGTCTACGAGCAGTACTTC
>TRBJ2-1|TRBV5-1|-|-
CASSLTGEGYNEQFF
TGCGCCAGCAGCTTAACGGGGGAAGGCTACAATGAGCAGTTCTTC
>TRBJ1-2|TRBV7-2|once|-
CASSLGGNYGYTF
TGTGCCAGCAGCTTAGGAGGGAACTATGGCTACACCTTC
>TRBJ2-3|TRBV6-6|-|-
CASSYQDTSDTQYF
TGTGCCAGCAGTTATCAGGACACCTCAGATACGCAGTATTTT
>TRBJ1-2|TRBV7-3|-|TRBD1
CASSGQGARGYTF
TGTGCCAGCAGCGGACAGGGGGCGCGGGGCTACACCTTC